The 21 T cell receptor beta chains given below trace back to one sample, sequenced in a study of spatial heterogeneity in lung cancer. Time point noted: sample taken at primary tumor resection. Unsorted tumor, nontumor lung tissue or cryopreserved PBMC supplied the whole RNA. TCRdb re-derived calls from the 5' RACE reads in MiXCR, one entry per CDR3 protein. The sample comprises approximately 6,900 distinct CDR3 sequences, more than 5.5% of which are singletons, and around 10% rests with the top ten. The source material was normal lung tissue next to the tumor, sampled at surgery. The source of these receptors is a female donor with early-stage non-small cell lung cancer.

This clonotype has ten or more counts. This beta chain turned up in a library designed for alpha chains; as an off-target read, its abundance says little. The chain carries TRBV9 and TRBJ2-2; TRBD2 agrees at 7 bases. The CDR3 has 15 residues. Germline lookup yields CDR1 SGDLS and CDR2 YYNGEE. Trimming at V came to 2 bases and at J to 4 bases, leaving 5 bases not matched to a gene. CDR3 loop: CASSVGGLGTGELFF. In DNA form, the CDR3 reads TGTGCCAGCAGCGTGGGAGGACTAGGCACCGGGGAGCTGTTTTTT.

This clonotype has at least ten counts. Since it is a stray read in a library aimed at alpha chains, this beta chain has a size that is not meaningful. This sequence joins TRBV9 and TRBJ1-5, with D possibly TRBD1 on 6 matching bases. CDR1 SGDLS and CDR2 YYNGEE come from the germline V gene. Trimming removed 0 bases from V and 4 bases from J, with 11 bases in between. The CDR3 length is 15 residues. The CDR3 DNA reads TGTGCCAGCAGCGTAGGGGGGGCAGGAAATCAGCCCCAGCATTTT. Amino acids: CASSVGGAGNQPQHF. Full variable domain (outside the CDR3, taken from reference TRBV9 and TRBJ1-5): DSGVTQTPKHLITATGQRVTLRCSPRSGDLSVYWYQQSLDQGLQFLIQYYNGEERAKGNILERFSAQQFPDLHSELNLSSLELGDSALYFCASSVGGAGNQPQHFGDGTRLSIL.

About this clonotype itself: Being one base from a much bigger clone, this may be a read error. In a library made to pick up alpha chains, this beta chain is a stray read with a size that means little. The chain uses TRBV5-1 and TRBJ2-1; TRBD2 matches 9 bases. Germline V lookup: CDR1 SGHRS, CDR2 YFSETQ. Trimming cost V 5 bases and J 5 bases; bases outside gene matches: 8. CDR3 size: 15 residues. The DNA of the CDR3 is TGCGCCAGCAGTCTTAGGACTAGCGAGGACAATGAGCAGTTCTTC. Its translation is CASSLRTSEDNEQFF.

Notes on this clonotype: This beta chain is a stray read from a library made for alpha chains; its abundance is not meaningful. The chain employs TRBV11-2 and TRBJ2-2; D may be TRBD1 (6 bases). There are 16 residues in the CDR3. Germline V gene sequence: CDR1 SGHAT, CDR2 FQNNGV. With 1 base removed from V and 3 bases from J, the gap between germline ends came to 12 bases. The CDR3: CASSLAPGHYTGELFF. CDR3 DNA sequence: TGTGCCAGCAGCTTAGCTCCGGGACACTACACCGGGGAGCTGTTTTTT.

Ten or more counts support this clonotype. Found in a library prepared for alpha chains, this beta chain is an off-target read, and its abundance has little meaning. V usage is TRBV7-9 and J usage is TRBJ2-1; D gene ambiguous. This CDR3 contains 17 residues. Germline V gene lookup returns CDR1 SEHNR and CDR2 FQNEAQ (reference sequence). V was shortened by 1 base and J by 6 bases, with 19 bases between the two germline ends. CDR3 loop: CASSLGFGSPQSNEQFF. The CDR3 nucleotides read TGTGCCAGCAGCTTAGGTTTTGGAAGTCCACAAAGCAATGAGCAGTTCTTC.

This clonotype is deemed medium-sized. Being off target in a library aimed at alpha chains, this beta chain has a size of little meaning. CDR3: CASKRANEKLFF. The DNA for the CDR3 is TGTGCCAGCAAGCGGGCTAATGAAAAACTGTTTTTT. The V and J genes are TRBV6-5 and TRBJ1-4; no clear D. The V end was cut by 7 bases, the J end by 3 bases, with 6 bases between. Germline V CDR1 and CDR2: MNHEY, SVGAGI. The CDR3 consists of 12 residues.

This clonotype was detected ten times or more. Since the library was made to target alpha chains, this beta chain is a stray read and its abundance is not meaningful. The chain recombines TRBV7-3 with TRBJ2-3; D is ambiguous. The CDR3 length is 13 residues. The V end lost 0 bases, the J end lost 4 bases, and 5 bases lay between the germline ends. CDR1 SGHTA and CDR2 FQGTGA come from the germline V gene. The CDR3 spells CASSLTEADTQYF. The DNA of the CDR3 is TGTGCCAGCAGCTTAACTGAGGCAGATACGCAGTATTTT.

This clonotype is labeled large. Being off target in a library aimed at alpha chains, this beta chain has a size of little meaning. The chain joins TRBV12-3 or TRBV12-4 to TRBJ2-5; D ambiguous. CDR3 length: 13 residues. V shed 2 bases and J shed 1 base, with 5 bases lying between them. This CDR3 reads CASSLSPQETQYF. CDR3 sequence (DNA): TGTGCCAGCAGTTTAAGTCCCCAAGAGACCCAGTACTTC.

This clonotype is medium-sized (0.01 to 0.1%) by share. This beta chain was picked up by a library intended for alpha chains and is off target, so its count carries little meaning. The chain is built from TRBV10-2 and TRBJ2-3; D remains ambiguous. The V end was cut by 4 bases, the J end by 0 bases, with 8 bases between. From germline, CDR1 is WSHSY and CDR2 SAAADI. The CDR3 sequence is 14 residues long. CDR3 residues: CASSGSISTDTQYF. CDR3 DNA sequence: TGCGCCAGCAGTGGAAGTATTAGCACAGATACGCAGTATTTT.

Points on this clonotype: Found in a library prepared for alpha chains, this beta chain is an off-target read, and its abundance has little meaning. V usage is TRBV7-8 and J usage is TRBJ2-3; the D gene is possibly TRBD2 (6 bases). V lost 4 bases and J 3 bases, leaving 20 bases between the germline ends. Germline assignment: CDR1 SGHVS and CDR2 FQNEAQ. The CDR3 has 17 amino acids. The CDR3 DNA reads TGTGCCAGCAGCTCCACAACCTCCTTAAGCGGGACAGATACGCAGTATTTT. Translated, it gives CASSSTTSLSGTDTQYF.

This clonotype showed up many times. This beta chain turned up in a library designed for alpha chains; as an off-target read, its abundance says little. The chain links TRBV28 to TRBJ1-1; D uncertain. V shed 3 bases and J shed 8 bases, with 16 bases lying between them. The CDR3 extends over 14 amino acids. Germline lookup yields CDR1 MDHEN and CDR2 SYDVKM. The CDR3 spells CASSLSSVGWEAFF. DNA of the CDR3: TGTGCCAGCAGTTTGTCTTCTGTTGGGTGGGAAGCTTTCTTT.

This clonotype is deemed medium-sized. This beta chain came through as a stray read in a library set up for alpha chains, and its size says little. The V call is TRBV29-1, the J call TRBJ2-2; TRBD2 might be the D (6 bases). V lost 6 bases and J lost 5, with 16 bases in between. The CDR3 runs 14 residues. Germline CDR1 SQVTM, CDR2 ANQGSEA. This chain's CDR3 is CSVAPGVDTGELFF. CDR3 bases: TGCAGCGTGGCGCCGGGAGTAGATACCGGGGAGCTGTTTTTT.

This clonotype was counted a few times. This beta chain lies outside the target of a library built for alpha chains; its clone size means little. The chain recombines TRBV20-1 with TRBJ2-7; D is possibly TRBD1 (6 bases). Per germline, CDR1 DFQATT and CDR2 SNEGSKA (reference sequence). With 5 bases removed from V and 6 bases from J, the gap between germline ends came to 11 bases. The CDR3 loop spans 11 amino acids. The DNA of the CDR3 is TGCAGTGCTCACAGGGAAACCGAGCAGTACTTC. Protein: CSAHRETEQYF.

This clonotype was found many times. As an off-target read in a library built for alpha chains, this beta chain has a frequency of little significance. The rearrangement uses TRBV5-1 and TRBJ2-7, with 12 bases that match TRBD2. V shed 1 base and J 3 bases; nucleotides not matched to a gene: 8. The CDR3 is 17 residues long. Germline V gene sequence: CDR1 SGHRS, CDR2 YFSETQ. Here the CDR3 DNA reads TGCGCCAGCAGCTTGAGAACTAGCGGGAGGTCAGGCTACGAGCAGTACTTC. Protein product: CASSLRTSGRSGYEQYF. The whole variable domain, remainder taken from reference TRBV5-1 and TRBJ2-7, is KAGVTQTPRYLIKTRGQQVTLSCSPISGHRSVSWYQQTPGQGLQFLFEYFSETQRNKGNFPGRFSGRQFSNSRSEMNVSTLELGDSALYLCASSLRTSGRSGYEQYFGPGTRLTVT.

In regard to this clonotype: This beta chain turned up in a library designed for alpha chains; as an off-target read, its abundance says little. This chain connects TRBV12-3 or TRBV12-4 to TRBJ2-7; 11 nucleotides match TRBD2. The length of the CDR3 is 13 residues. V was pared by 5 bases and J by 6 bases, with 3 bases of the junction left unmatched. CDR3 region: CASSRLAGGEQYF. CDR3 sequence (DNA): TGTGCCAGCAGTAGGCTAGCGGGAGGCGAGCAGTACTTC.

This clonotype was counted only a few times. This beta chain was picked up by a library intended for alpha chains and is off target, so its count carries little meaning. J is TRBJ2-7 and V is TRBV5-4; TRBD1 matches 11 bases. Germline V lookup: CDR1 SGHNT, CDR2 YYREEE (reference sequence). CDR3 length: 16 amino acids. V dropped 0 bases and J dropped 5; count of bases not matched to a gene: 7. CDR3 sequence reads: CASSLAEGQGEHEQYF. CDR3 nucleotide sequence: TGTGCCAGCAGCTTGGCCGAGGGACAGGGGGAGCACGAGCAGTACTTC.

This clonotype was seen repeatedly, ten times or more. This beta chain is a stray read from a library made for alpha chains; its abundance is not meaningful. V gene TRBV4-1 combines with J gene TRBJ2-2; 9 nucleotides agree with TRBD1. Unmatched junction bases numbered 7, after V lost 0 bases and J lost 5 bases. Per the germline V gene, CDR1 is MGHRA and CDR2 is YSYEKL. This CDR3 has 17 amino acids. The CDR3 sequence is CASSQERDRVRTGELFF. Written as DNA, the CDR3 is TGCGCCAGCAGCCAAGAACGGGACAGGGTACGAACCGGGGAGCTGTTTTTT.

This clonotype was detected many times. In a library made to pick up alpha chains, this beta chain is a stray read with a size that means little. CDR3 residues: CAWSGFDGGYGYTF. The CDR3 coding sequence is TGTGCCTGGAGTGGATTTGACGGAGGATATGGCTACACCTTC. The chain carries TRBV30 and TRBJ1-2; no reliable D call. This CDR3 spans 14 amino acids. V lost 1 base to trimming and J lost 5 bases, with 14 bases between them. Looked up from germline, CDR1 is GTSNPN and CDR2 is SVGIG (reference sequence).

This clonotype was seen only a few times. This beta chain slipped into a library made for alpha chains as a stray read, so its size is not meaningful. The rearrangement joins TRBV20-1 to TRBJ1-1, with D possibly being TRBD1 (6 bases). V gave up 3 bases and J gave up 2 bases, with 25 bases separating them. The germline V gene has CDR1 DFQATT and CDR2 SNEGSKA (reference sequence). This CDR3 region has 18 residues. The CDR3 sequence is CSARGGATLAVINTEAFF. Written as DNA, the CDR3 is TGCAGTGCTAGGGGGGGGGCGACCCTGGCGGTCATAAACACTGAAGCTTTCTTT.

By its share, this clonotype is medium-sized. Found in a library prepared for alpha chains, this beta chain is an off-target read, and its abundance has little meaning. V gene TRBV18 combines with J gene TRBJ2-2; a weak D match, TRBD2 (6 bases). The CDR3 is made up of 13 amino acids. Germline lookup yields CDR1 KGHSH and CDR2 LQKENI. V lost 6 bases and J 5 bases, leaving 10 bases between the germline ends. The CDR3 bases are TGTGCCAGCTCGGAGAGCGGGACCGGGGAGCTGTTTTTT. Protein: CASSESGTGELFF. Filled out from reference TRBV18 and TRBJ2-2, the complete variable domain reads NAGVMQNPRHLVRRRGQEARLRCSPMKGHSHVYWYRQLPEEGLKFMVYLQKENIIDESGMPKERFSAEFPKEGPSILRIQQVVRGDSAAYFCASSESGTGELFFGEGSRLTVL.

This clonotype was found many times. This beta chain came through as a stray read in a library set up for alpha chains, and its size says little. This CDR3 reads CAWSVRETDTQYF. The CDR3 DNA is TGTGCCTGGAGTGTACGGGAAACAGATACGCAGTATTTT. The chain carries TRBV30 and TRBJ2-3, with a weak D call TRBD2 (5 bases). Germline V CDR1 and CDR2: GTSNPN, SVGIG (reference sequence). The CDR3 spans 13 residues. V lost 0 bases, J lost 3 bases, and 7 bases lay in between.